The rows below give T cell receptor beta chains drawn from one sample of a study of read filtering for tumor transcriptome and immune sequencing. TCRdb reprocessed the reads via MiXCR and lists one record per CDR3 protein. The repertoire holds 100,000 to 150,000 distinct CDR3 sequences, with under 15% as singletons. The sample comprised a population of CD138-negative cells sorted from bone marrow. The source is a donor aged 40 or older with multiple myeloma. Each CDR3 is given with its conserved first and last residue. D genes are given only for firm matches. Clone size is shown for a subset of rows, as once, few, many or a class of expanded clone.

J gene,CDR3 length,D gene,V gene,clone size,CDR3 DNA,CDR3 protein
TRBJ2-1,15,-,TRBV19,many,TGTGCCAGTAGTATAGGAGGGGTCTCCTACAATGAGCAGTTCTTC,CASSIGGVSYNEQFF
TRBJ2-7,15,-,TRBV6-5,many,TGTGCCAGCAGTTCGACCCTGACAGGCCCCTACGAGCAGTACTTC,CASSSTLTGPYEQYF
TRBJ2-1,15,-,TRBV12-3/TRBV12-4,many,TGTGCCAGCAGTTTGCTAAGGAGCTCCTACAATGAGCAGTTCTTC,CASSLLRSSYNEQFF
TRBJ2-1,17,-,TRBV6-2/TRBV6-3,many,TGTGCCAGCAGTTATAGACCAGCCGGGGCCCTCACAGATGAGCAGTTCTTC,CASSYRPAGALTDEQFF
TRBJ2-1,15,-,TRBV5-1,many,TGCGCCAGCAAACCTGGGACTCAGTCCTACAATGAGCAGTTCTTC,CASKPGTQSYNEQFF
TRBJ2-7,13,TRBD2,TRBV7-2,many,TGTGCCACCCGACTAGCGGGGGCCTACGAGCAGTACTTC,CATRLAGAYEQYF
TRBJ2-7,14,TRBD2,TRBV10-2,many,TGCGCCAGTGACCTGGGACGGGGAGGGTACGAGCAGTACTTC,CASDLGRGGYEQYF
TRBJ1-1,14,TRBD1,TRBV7-2,many,TGTGCCAGCAGCCCCGGACAGGGGATCACTGAAGCTTTCTTT,CASSPGQGITEAFF
TRBJ2-7,16,TRBD2,TRBV7-9,many,TGTGCCAGCAGCTTAGATGTGACTAGCCTCTCCTACGAGCAGTACTTC,CASSLDVTSLSYEQYF
TRBJ2-1,12,-,TRBV5-5,many,TGTGCCAGCAGCTTGTGGGGAGGTGAGCAGTTCTTC,CASSLWGGEQFF
TRBJ2-7,14,-,TRBV5-1,many,TGCGCCAGCAGCTATGACAGCGGCGCCTACGAGCAGTACTTC,CASSYDSGAYEQYF
TRBJ1-1,15,-,TRBV5-1,many,TGCGCCAGCAGCCCCGAGGGAATGAGGAGCACTGAAGCTTTCTTT,CASSPEGMRSTEAFF
TRBJ2-7,12,-,TRBV20-1,many,TGCAGTGCTAGAGGGATAGCGGTCGAGCAGTACTTC,CSARGIAVEQYF
TRBJ1-1,14,-,TRBV20-1,many,TGCAGTGCTAAGGGGGGGGCCGGGAACACTGAAGCTTTCTTT,CSAKGGAGNTEAFF
TRBJ1-5,15,-,TRBV6-1,many,TGTGCCAGCAGTTCCCGTCAGATTAGCAATCAGCCCCAGCATTTT,CASSSRQISNQPQHF
TRBJ2-3,15,-,TRBV9,many,TGTGCCAGCAGCGTCGGAACGGGAGTGTCAGATACGCAGTATTTT,CASSVGTGVSDTQYF
TRBJ2-2,15,-,TRBV29-1,many,TGCAGCGTTGAACGGGCAGGGAATAGCACCGGGGAGCTGTTTTTT,CSVERAGNSTGELFF
TRBJ2-1,15,-,TRBV5-6,few,TGTGCCAGCAGCCCCAGGACTGGTCAAAACAATGAGCAGTTCTTC,CASSPRTGQNNEQFF
TRBJ1-5,15,TRBD1,TRBV19,many,TGTGCCAGTAGTATAGCTGACAGGGCAAATGAGCCCCAGCATTTT,CASSIADRANEPQHF
TRBJ2-3,15,TRBD2,TRBV12-3/TRBV12-4,-,TGTGCCAGCAGCCCACGGGACTACCTAGGGGATACGCAGTATTTT,CASSPRDYLGDTQYF
TRBJ2-1,17,TRBD2,TRBV20-1,-,TGCAGTGCATCTAGAATAATAGCGGGGAAGGAAGACAATGAGCAGTTCTTC,CSASRIIAGKEDNEQFF
TRBJ2-1,14,-,TRBV12-3/TRBV12-4,many,TGTGCCAGCAGTTTAGGAGCGGGCCACAATGAGCAGTTCTTC,CASSLGAGHNEQFF
TRBJ2-2,13,-,TRBV7-2,-,TGTGCCAGCAGTGAGTGGCTCGCCGGGGAGCTGTTTTTT,CASSEWLAGELFF
TRBJ1-1,14,-,TRBV20-1,-,TGCAGTGCTAGAGATGGGGGGGTGGACACTGAAGCTTTCTTT,CSARDGGVDTEAFF
TRBJ2-3,17,TRBD2,TRBV7-9,many,TGTGCCAGCAGCTTCCGAATGGCTAGCGGGAGGGCAGATACGCAGTATTTT,CASSFRMASGRADTQYF
TRBJ2-3,17,TRBD2,TRBV6-2/TRBV6-3,many,TGTGCCAGCAGCCGACAACCGGGACTAGCGGGAGAAGTTCGGCAGTATTTT,CASSRQPGLAGEVRQYF
TRBJ2-7,13,TRBD2,TRBV5-1,once,TGCGCCAGCTCGACTAGCGGGAGGCCTGAGCAGTACTTC,CASSTSGRPEQYF
TRBJ2-1,18,TRBD2,TRBV29-1,many,TGCAGCGTCACAGGGAGGTGGGTAGCGGGACGCCTTCTCTATGAGCAGTTCTTC,CSVTGRWVAGRLLYEQFF
TRBJ1-1,14,TRBD1,TRBV12-3/TRBV12-4,many,TGTGCCAGCAGTCCCGAGACAGGGCCGGGTGAAGCTTTCTTT,CASSPETGPGEAFF
TRBJ1-5,16,TRBD1,TRBV12-3/TRBV12-4,few,TGTGCCAGCAGTCTATTAGACAGGGGCCAAAATCAGCCCCAGCATTTT,CASSLLDRGQNQPQHF
TRBJ2-1,15,-,TRBV3-1,many,TGTGCCAGCAGCCAAGGGGCGGGTTCAGGCCATGAGCAGTTCTTC,CASSQGAGSGHEQFF
TRBJ2-1,16,TRBD1,TRBV7-9,many,TGTGCCAGCAGCTTAGTAGGACAGGGACCCTACAATGAGCAGTTCTTC,CASSLVGQGPYNEQFF
TRBJ2-7,19,TRBD2,TRBV2,many,TGTGCCAGCAACGGGCCGGGACGGGGTACTAGCGGGAACTCCTACGAGCAGTACTTC,CASNGPGRGTSGNSYEQYF
TRBJ1-4,12,-,TRBV3-1,many,TGTGCCAGCAGCCAAGTTGATGAAAAACTGTTTTTT,CASSQVDEKLFF
TRBJ2-3,17,TRBD2,TRBV11-2,many,TGTGCCAGCAGCTTAAGACGAAGCGGGAGGCCCACAGATACGCAGTATTTT,CASSLRRSGRPTDTQYF
TRBJ2-2,16,TRBD2,TRBV12-3/TRBV12-4,few,TGTGCCAGCAGTTCTCCGGGACTAGCGGGGGCCGGGGAGCTGTTTTTT,CASSSPGLAGAGELFF
TRBJ2-1,16,-,TRBV10-3,many,TGTGCCATCACCCGAAAGAGGGGGGAGGGCTACAATGAGCAGTTCTTC,CAITRKRGEGYNEQFF
TRBJ2-7,16,-,TRBV18,many,TGTGCCAGCTCACTAACCGCACAAGGACAGTCCTACGAGCAGTACTTC,CASSLTAQGQSYEQYF
TRBJ1-1,15,-,TRBV2,many,TGTGCCAGCAGTGCACGGGGGGGAAAGAACACTGAAGCTTTCTTT,CASSARGGKNTEAFF
TRBJ2-1,11,-,TRBV3-1,many,TGTGCCAGCAGCCATGCGGGATTTGTGTTCTTC,CASSHAGFVFF
TRBJ1-1,15,-,TRBV29-1,few,TGCAGCGTTGAAGAGGGGGCAAAGATGAACACTGAAGCTTTCTTT,CSVEEGAKMNTEAFF
TRBJ2-1,15,TRBD2,TRBV7-9,many,TGTGCCACCCACGACTCTAGCGGGAGGACCAATGAGCAGTTCTTC,CATHDSSGRTNEQFF
TRBJ2-2,17,TRBD2,TRBV24-1,few,TGTGCCACCAGTGACGCTTCTAGCGGGAGTACCACCGGGGAGCTGTTTTTT,CATSDASSGSTTGELFF
TRBJ2-6,17,TRBD1,TRBV20-1,-,TGCAGTGCTAGTCCCGACAGGGGCGGAACAGGGGCCAACGTCCTGACTTTC,CSASPDRGGTGANVLTF
TRBJ1-4,13,-,TRBV27,few,TGTGCCAGCAGTTCTCCTTTCCGCGGAAAACTGTTTTTT,CASSSPFRGKLFF
TRBJ2-1,16,-,TRBV7-9,many,TGTGCCAGCAGCCCTGGGGCCAGCCGCTCCTACAATGAGCAGTTCTTC,CASSPGASRSYNEQFF
TRBJ2-6,12,-,TRBV20-1,many,TGCAGTGCGGGACCATCATGGGAAGTCCTGACTTTC,CSAGPSWEVLTF
TRBJ2-5,14,-,TRBV3-1,many,TGTGCCAGCAGCCTCGACCCCGTAAGGGAGACCCAGTACTTC,CASSLDPVRETQYF
TRBJ1-1,13,-,TRBV4-1,many,TGCGCCAGCAGCCAATTAAGGACTTCTGAAGCTTTCTTT,CASSQLRTSEAFF
TRBJ2-5,14,TRBD2,TRBV6-2/TRBV6-3,many,TGTGCCAGCAGAGAGCGGGACTATAGGGAGACCCAGTACTTC,CASRERDYRETQYF
TRBJ2-3,13,TRBD1,TRBV7-9,many,TGTGCCAGCCAGGGGGCGGTCACAGATACGCAGTATTTT,CASQGAVTDTQYF
TRBJ2-5,12,-,TRBV20-1,many,TGCAGTGCTAGAGGCCCCGAGGAGACCCAGTACTTC,CSARGPEETQYF
TRBJ2-1,16,TRBD2,TRBV11-3,many,TGTGCCAGCAGCTTAGATTTAGCGGGAGGGCCGGTTGAGCAGTTCTTC,CASSLDLAGGPVEQFF
TRBJ2-7,18,TRBD2,TRBV7-8,many,TGTGCCAGCAGCCCGAATTCCGGGACTAGCGGAAACTCCTACGAGCAGTACTTC,CASSPNSGTSGNSYEQYF
TRBJ2-4,14,-,TRBV12-3/TRBV12-4,few,TGTGCCAGCACCTCCGTTCTAGCCAAAAACATTCAGTACTTC,CASTSVLAKNIQYF
TRBJ2-1,15,-,TRBV7-2,many,TGTGCCAGCAGCTTAAGCCTGAGCTCCTACAATGAGCAGTTCTTC,CASSLSLSSYNEQFF
TRBJ1-2,10,-,TRBV25-1,few,TGTGCCAGCCAGGGCTCCAGCTACACCTTC,CASQGSSYTF
TRBJ2-1,12,-,TRBV10-3,many,TGTGCCATCAGAAGGGCGAACGGTGAGCAGTTCTTC,CAIRRANGEQFF
TRBJ2-7,17,TRBD2,TRBV5-1,many,TGCGCCAGCAGCTTGGCGTCTGTAGCGGGCTTCTCCTACGAGCAGTACTTC,CASSLASVAGFSYEQYF